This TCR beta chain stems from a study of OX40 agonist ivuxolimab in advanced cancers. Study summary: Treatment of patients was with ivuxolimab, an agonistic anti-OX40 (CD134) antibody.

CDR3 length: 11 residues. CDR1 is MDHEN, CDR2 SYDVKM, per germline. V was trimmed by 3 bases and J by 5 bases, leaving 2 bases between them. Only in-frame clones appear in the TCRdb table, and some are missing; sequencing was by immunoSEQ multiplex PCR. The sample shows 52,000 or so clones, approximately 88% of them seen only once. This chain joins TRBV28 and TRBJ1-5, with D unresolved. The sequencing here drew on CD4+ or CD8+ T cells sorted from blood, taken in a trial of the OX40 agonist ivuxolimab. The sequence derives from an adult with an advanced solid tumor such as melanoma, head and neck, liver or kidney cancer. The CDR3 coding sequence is TGTGCCAGCAGTTTTGATCAGCCCCAGCATTTT. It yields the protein CASSFDQPQHF.